This TCR beta chain comes out of a study of T cell responses to AZD1222 COVID-19 vaccine. General study findings and limits: In a largely white British group with more females than males, clonal diversity was possibly underestimated. After the peak T cell response, and only then, were repertoires sampled.

The CDR3 has 14 amino acids. V lost 0 bases and J lost 3, with 9 bases in between. Germline CDR1 MNHNY, CDR2 SVGAGI (reference sequence). Measured with immunoSEQ multiplex PCR; TCRdb has only the in-frame clones, and not every one. The top ten hold about 0.9% of the sample, which has 150,000 to 200,000 clones, approximately 93% seen once. Remarks on this clone: Its antigen remains unidentified.

Sample: peripheral blood, taken on day 0 of AZD1222 vaccination. The chain has TRBV6-6 and TRBJ2-7, with D hard to call. The origin of this receptor is an adult in good health. The CDR3 spells CASSYSGPDYEQYF. Here the CDR3 DNA reads TGTGCCAGCAGTTACTCAGGACCAGACTACGAGCAGTACTTC.